Listed below are T cell receptor beta chains from one sample, sequenced in a study of blood T cell repertoires in COVID-19. TCRdb's copy holds only in-frame clones and misses some; the assay was immunoSEQ multiplex PCR. The sample lists 150,000 to 200,000 clones, approximately 87% occurring once. Sequences were obtained from peripheral blood. The source is a woman in her fifties or sixties with COVID-19, enrolled during active disease. Each CDR3 is given with its conserved first and last residue. A D gene is named only where the DNA matches it firmly. Where a row states a size, it is once, few, many or the class of an expanded clone; other rows omit it.

CDR3nt	CDR3aa	abundance	v_gene	d_gene	j_gene
TGTGCCAGCAGGGCTAGCGGATACACAGATACGCAGTATTTT	CASRASGYTDTQYF	.	TRBV6-5	TRBD2	TRBJ2-3
TGTGCCTGGAGTGTCTGGGCAGGGTTCGGCGACGAGCAGTACTTC	CAWSVWAGFGDEQYF	.	TRBV30	.	TRBJ2-7
TGTGCCAGCAGCCCCGGACTAGCGGGCGAGCAGTACTTC	CASSPGLAGEQYF	.	TRBV7-3	TRBD2	TRBJ2-7
TGTGCCAGCAGTTTCGGCGGGAGACGGCACGAGCAGTACTTC	CASSFGGRRHEQYF	few	TRBV27	TRBD2	TRBJ2-7
TGTGCCAGCAAAAAACACGGAGCCGGGGAGCTGTTTTTT	CASKKHGAGELFF	.	TRBV6-5	.	TRBJ2-2
TGTGCCAGCAGTCTAGCGGGAGGTACAGATACGCAGTATTTT	CASSLAGGTDTQYF	.	TRBV14	TRBD2	TRBJ2-3
TGTGCCAGCAGCGTAGAACCCCAGGGTTTCACTGAAGCTTTCTTT	CASSVEPQGFTEAFF	.	TRBV9	.	TRBJ1-1
TGTGCCAGCAGCTTGGCAGGGGTCAATCAGCCCCAGCATTTT	CASSLAGVNQPQHF	.	TRBV5-4	.	TRBJ1-5
TGTGCCAGCAGCTTAACAGGGATTTATGGCTACACCTTC	CASSLTGIYGYTF	.	TRBV7-2	.	TRBJ1-2
TGTGCCAGCAGCTTCCCCGGGACTAGCGGGAGTGATGAGCAGTTCTTC	CASSFPGTSGSDEQFF	.	TRBV5-4	TRBD2	TRBJ2-1
TGTGCCAGTAGTGCCCGGACACGAAGCACAGATACGCAGTATTTT	CASSARTRSTDTQYF	.	TRBV19	.	TRBJ2-3
TGTGCCAGCAGCCCCCAACAGGGTCCCGGAAACACCATATATTTT	CASSPQQGPGNTIYF	once	TRBV9	.	TRBJ1-3
TGTGCCAGCAGATACGGGCCATCTAATGAAAAACTGTTTTTT	CASRYGPSNEKLFF	.	TRBV6-5	.	TRBJ1-4
TGTGCCGGCGGGACAGGGGGATATGGGGGCTACACCTTC	CAGGTGGYGGYTF	.	TRBV7-2	TRBD1	TRBJ1-2